The 8 T cell receptor beta chains presented below share a single source sample, sequenced in a study of CD8 T cells in Susac syndrome (dated by TCRdb to the late 2010s). The library came from the immunoSEQ multiplex PCR assay. RNA was extracted with the RNeasy kit and about 0.5 to 1 ug was reverse transcribed using random hexamers. TCRdb took the public reads, trimmed them with fastp at Q25, ran MiXCR for clone calling and kept in-frame beta chains. Rows merge per CDR3 protein into single entries with the most common DNA and genes. A total of under 95,000 distinct CDR3 sequences appear in this sample, about 95% of them only once. The ten largest clonotypes hold under 0.6% of the sample. Sequencing used CD8+ T cells from PBMCs. The receptors were sampled from a human donor with Susac syndrome.

The chain's CDR3 is CASSDPIAHSNQPQHF. The CDR3 DNA reads TGTGCCAGCAGTGACCCAATCGCCCATAGCAATCAGCCCCAGCATTTT. The chain employs TRBV6-4 and TRBJ1-5, with unresolved D. CDR1 MRHNA and CDR2 SNTAGT come from the germline V gene. The length of the CDR3 is 16 residues. The ends were cut back, 2 bases at V and 0 bases at J, with 11 bases in the middle.

V usage is TRBV7-9 and J usage is TRBJ2-7; 7 nucleotides line up with TRBD1. The V segment lost 6 bases and the J segment 2 bases; nucleotides outside the gene matches: 7. The CDR3 contains 14 residues. Germline V lookup: CDR1 SEHNR, CDR2 FQNEAQ (reference sequence). The CDR3 DNA follows: TGTGCCAGCAGAGGTGACAGGGCCCCCTACGAGCAGTACTTC. Translating it yields CASRGDRAPYEQYF.

The V gene is TRBV6-1, the J gene TRBJ2-3; D is undetermined. The CDR3 is made up of 13 amino acids. From germline, CDR1 is MNHNS and CDR2 SASEGT. V lost 2 bases to trimming and J lost 3 bases, with 6 bases between them. The CDR3 loop reads CASSERETDTQYF. The CDR3 coding sequence is TGTGCCAGCAGTGAAAGGGAAACAGATACGCAGTATTTT.

V is TRBV29-1 and J is TRBJ2-3, with a weak D call TRBD1 (5 bases). The V and J ends lost 0 bases and 4 bases respectively, with 11 bases between them. This CDR3 has 14 residues. Germline CDR1 and CDR2: SQVTM and ANQGSEA. CDR3 amino acids: CSVEDQQGPDTQYF. The CDR3 bases are TGCAGCGTTGAAGATCAGCAGGGTCCAGATACGCAGTATTTT.

The chain joins TRBV5-1 to TRBJ2-7; 8 nucleotides align to TRBD2. After removal of 4 bases from V and 3 bases from J, the junction contained 6 bases not matched to a gene. Germline lookup yields CDR1 SGHRS and CDR2 YFSETQ. The CDR3 is 14 amino acids. In DNA form, the CDR3 reads TGCGCCAGCAGCCTGAGCGGGAGTTTCTACGAGCAGTACTTC. Its protein product is CASSLSGSFYEQYF.

The chain recombines TRBV6-6 with TRBJ2-7; possible D gene TRBD2, 6 bases. This CDR3 has 15 residues. V shed 7 bases and J shed 2 bases, with 18 bases lying between them. The V gene's germline CDR1 is MNHNY and CDR2 SVGAGI (reference sequence). This chain's CDR3 is CASTIGIGGTYEQYF. The CDR3 DNA reads as TGTGCCAGCACCATAGGGATAGGAGGGACCTACGAGCAGTACTTC.

This chain joins TRBV12-3 or TRBV12-4 and TRBJ1-1, with D perhaps TRBD1 (6 bases). V gave up 6 bases and J gave up 6 bases, with 17 bases separating them. The CDR3 contains 14 residues. The CDR3 sequence is CASSPGQPTPEAFF. The CDR3 DNA reads as TGTGCCAGCAGCCCAGGACAGCCCACACCTGAAGCTTTCTTT.

The gene calls are TRBV27 and TRBJ2-7; D may be TRBD1 (6 bases). The CDR3 covers 13 residues. The V gene's germline CDR1 is MNHEY and CDR2 SMNVEV (reference sequence). V shed 6 bases and J shed 3 bases, with 12 bases lying between them. CDR3 sequence: CASRSSDSYEQYF. CDR3 DNA: TGTGCCAGCAGAAGCTCGGACAGCTACGAGCAGTACTTC.